The sequence of this T cell receptor (beta chain) was determined in a study of STAT5B mutations in CD4+ large granular lymphocyte leukemia. Study in general: Healthy donors showed HLA-associated enrichment of the CDR3 'QG' motif.

Study findings and constraints: Top patient clones used TRBV06 genes more often: 8/27 versus 2/35 in controls. The CD4+ versus CD8+ T-LGLL clonality difference may reflect limited sample size.

This CDR3 is 15 amino acids long. From germline, CDR1 is SGHAT and CDR2 FQDESV (reference sequence). V shed 5 bases, J shed 1 base, and the junction held 5 bases outside the gene matches. In the case of this clone: Its target is not known.

Sequencing was at survey level. Only in-frame clones appear in the TCRdb table, and some are missing; sequencing was by immunoSEQ multiplex PCR. This table holds tens of thousands of clones, approximately 75% found once. The V and J genes are TRBV11-1 and TRBJ2-5; TRBD1 matches 9 bases. The clonotype comes from a human donor in good health. Source material: CD4+ T cells from blood buffy coats. For the CDR3, the DNA is TGTGCCAGCAGCCGACAGGGGGTAGGCCAAGAGACCCAGTACTTC. Protein: CASSRQGVGQETQYF.